The 11 T cell receptor beta chains below come from one sample, sequenced in a study of blood T cell repertoires in COVID-19. TCRdb keeps only in-frame clones here, not all; method: immunoSEQ multiplex PCR. The sample records 300,000 to 350,000 clones, about 87% being singletons. Sequenced: peripheral blood. The receptors originated from a man aged 25 to 40 with COVID-19, enrolled during active disease.

This clone was picked up a small number of times. This chain links TRBV18 with TRBJ1-4; D possibly corresponds to TRBD1 (6 bases). This CDR3 is 13 amino acids long. V was clipped by 4 bases and J by 7 bases, with 10 bases between them. Per germline, CDR1 KGHSH and CDR2 LQKENI. CDR3 nucleotides: TGTGCCAGCTCACTGGGAGGGGGTGAAAAACTGTTTTTT. Its protein product is CASSLGGGEKLFF.

The chain has TRBV7-2 and TRBJ1-1; no clear D gene. CDR3 length equals 14 residues. Germline CDR1 and CDR2: SGHTA and FQGNSA. Trimming took 10 bases from V and 2 from J, leaving 17 bases between them. This CDR3 is CATRSSAVNTEAFF. The CDR3 nucleotides are TGTGCCACCCGATCGTCCGCAGTCAACACTGAAGCTTTCTTT.

This clone appeared a single time. The V gene is TRBV2, the J gene TRBJ2-3; TRBD1 is a possible D gene (6 bases). Looked up from germline, CDR1 is SNHLY and CDR2 is FYNNEI. The CDR3 runs 16 residues. V was clipped by 6 bases and J by 0 bases, with 16 bases between them. The CDR3 region is CASRGTLFRSTDTQYF. CDR3 nucleotide sequence: TGTGCCAGCAGGGGGACACTCTTTCGTAGCACAGATACGCAGTATTTT.

V and J are TRBV19 and TRBJ2-6; the match to TRBD2 covers 8 bases. The germline gives CDR1 LNHDA, CDR2 SQIVND (reference sequence). Trimming at V came to 6 bases and at J to 3 bases, leaving 10 bases not matched to a gene. This CDR3 is built from 17 residues. In nucleotides, the CDR3 is TGTGCCAGTAGGGAAGGTAGCGGGATATTTGGGGCCAACGTCCTGACTTTC. This codes for CASREGSGIFGANVLTF.

V usage is TRBV5-8 and J usage is TRBJ1-5; D gene uncertain. Germline values: CDR1 SGHTS, CDR2 YDEGEE. V was pared by 2 bases and J by 5 bases, with 8 bases between. The CDR3 has 13 residues. CDR3 DNA sequence: TGTGCCAGCAGCTTAGCCCCGGATCAGCCCCAGCATTTT. Protein sequence: CASSLAPDQPQHF.

The chain is built from TRBV5-1 and TRBJ2-3; tentative D call: TRBD2 (6 bases). Germline V gives CDR1 SGHRS, CDR2 YFSETQ. The CDR3 extends over 16 amino acids. V lost 3 bases to trimming and J lost 2 bases, with 16 bases between them. The CDR3, as DNA: TGCGCCAGCAGCTCGGACCGGGACTTATACACAGATACGCAGTATTTT. Its translation: CASSSDRDLYTDTQYF.

The V gene is TRBV24-1, the J gene TRBJ1-2; D unresolved. Trimming shortened V by 5 bases and J by 2 bases, and 8 bases separated the two germline ends. CDR3 length equals 13 residues. The germline V gene has CDR1 KGHDR and CDR2 SFDVKD. Written as DNA, the CDR3 is TGTGCCACCAGTGTCGGAGGGAACTATGGCTACACCTTC. It translates to CATSVGGNYGYTF.

The V gene is TRBV28, the J gene TRBJ2-3, with 9 bases fitting TRBD2. In germline, CDR1 is MDHEN, CDR2 SYDVKM. This CDR3 has 16 amino acids. V trimming: 4 bases; J trimming: 3 bases; junction bases outside the gene matches: 8. The CDR3 reads CASSSPVSGGTDTQYF. The CDR3 DNA is TGTGCCAGCAGTTCTCCCGTTAGCGGGGGAACAGATACGCAGTATTTT. The full variable domain, with the rest looked up from reference TRBV28 and TRBJ2-3, is DVKVTQSSRYLVKRTGEKVFLECVQDMDHENMFWYRQDPGLGLRLIYFSYDVKMKEKGDIPEGYSVSREKKERFSLILESASTNQTSMYLCASSSPVSGGTDTQYFGPGTRLTVL.

The V and J genes are TRBV19 and TRBJ2-3, with D uncertain. This CDR3 spans 13 amino acids. From germline, CDR1 is LNHDA and CDR2 SQIVND (reference sequence). V shed 4 bases and J shed 1 base, with 6 bases lying between them. This CDR3 reads CASSRSGTDTQYF. Here the CDR3 DNA reads TGTGCCAGTAGTAGGAGCGGCACAGATACGCAGTATTTT.

This chain uses TRBV6-6 with TRBJ1-2, with TRBD1 matching 7 bases. This CDR3 comprises 14 residues. The germline CDR1 and CDR2 sequences are MNHNY and SVGAGI (reference sequence). Trimming cost V 5 bases and J 6 bases; bases outside gene matches: 9. Written as DNA, the CDR3 is TGTGCCAGCAGTGCAGGGGGGAATGAGGATGGCTACACCTTC. This sequence encodes CASSAGGNEDGYTF.

This chain joins TRBV7-3 and TRBJ2-3; D possibly corresponds to TRBD2 (6 bases). V was clipped by 0 bases and J by 0 bases, with 10 bases between them. Germline V gene sequence: CDR1 SGHTA, CDR2 FQGTGA. This CDR3 has 16 residues. In DNA, the CDR3 is TGTGCCAGCAGCTTAACGACTAGTAGTAGCACAGATACGCAGTATTTT. Amino acid sequence: CASSLTTSSSTDTQYF.